The 5 T cell receptor beta chains given below trace back to one sample, sequenced in a study of CD8+CD57+ T cells in acquired aplastic anemia. Genomic DNA templated the TCR beta VDJ and CDR3 profiling. Via MiXCR, TCRdb re-called the reads, giving one row per CDR3 protein. The table lists roughly 160,000 distinct CDR3 sequences, 55% to 75% of them singletons. The material sequenced was sorted CD4+, CD8+, or CD8+CD57+ T cells (not recorded which) from PBMCs. The receptors originated from a human donor in good health.

V is TRBV5-1 and J is TRBJ2-1; 8 bases line up with TRBD2. Germline V gives CDR1 SGHRS, CDR2 YFSETQ. The CDR3 is 15 residues long. Trimming removed 0 bases from V and 7 bases from J; junction bases left unmatched: 6. CDR3 DNA: TGCGCCAGCAGCTTGGAGGGACTAGGGGCTAATGAGCAGTTCTTC. The encoded protein is CASSLEGLGANEQFF.

This clonotype was detected many times. The chain uses TRBV20-1 and TRBJ2-7, with 7 bases that match TRBD1. The CDR3 is 13 amino acids. Germline V gives CDR1 DFQATT, CDR2 SNEGSKA (reference sequence). V gave up 5 bases and J gave up 4 bases; unmatched junction bases: 8. The CDR3 nucleotides are TGCAGTGCTGAGGACAGGTGGGGGTACGAGCAGTACTTC. It yields the protein CSAEDRWGYEQYF.

V is TRBV5-4 and J is TRBJ1-1, with 11 nucleotides matching TRBD1. The V gene end was trimmed by 3 bases and the J gene end by 5 bases; junction bases not matched to a gene: 6. This CDR3 spans 15 amino acids. The germline V gene has CDR1 SGHNT and CDR2 YYREEE (reference sequence). CDR3 protein: CASSSLDRGLTEAFF. The CDR3 nucleotides read TGTGCCAGCAGCTCCTTGGACAGGGGGCTGACTGAAGCTTTCTTT.

As to this clonotype: One end of the junction varies from germline; a read error may be responsible. The V gene is TRBV6-1, the J gene TRBJ1-2; the D gene is possibly TRBD1 (5 bases). Germline V gene data show CDR1 as MNHNS and CDR2 as SASEGT. The CDR3 is 13 residues long. In DNA form, the CDR3 reads TGTGCCAGCAGTTACGGGGCGCAAGATGGCTATACCTTC. It yields the protein CASSYGAQDGYTF.

This sequence joins TRBV7-2 and TRBJ2-1; the D gene is possibly TRBD1 (5 bases). The V and J ends lost 1 base and 9 bases respectively, with 7 bases between them. There are 12 residues in the CDR3. Germline loops: CDR1 SGHTA, CDR2 FQGNSA. The CDR3 loop reads CASSLVGVEQFF. CDR3 DNA: TGTGCCAGCAGCTTAGTAGGGGTTGAGCAGTTCTTC.